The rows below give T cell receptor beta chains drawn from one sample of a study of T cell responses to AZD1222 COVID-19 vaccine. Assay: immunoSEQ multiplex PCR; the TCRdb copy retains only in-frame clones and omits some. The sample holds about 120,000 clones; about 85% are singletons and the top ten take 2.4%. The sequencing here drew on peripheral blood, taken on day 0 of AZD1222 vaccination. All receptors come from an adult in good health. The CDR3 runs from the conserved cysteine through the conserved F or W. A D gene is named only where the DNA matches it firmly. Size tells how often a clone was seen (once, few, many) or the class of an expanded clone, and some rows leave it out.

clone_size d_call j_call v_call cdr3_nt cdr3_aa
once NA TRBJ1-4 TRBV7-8 TGTGCCAGCAGCTTAGGTGGCAGGGCAACTAATGAAAAACTGTTTTTT CASSLGGRATNEKLFF
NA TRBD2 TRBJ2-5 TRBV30 TGTGCGGGGAGGCCAGCGGGAGGGCCCGCGACCCAGTACTTC CAGRPAGGPATQYF
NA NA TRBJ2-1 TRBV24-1 TGTGCCACCAGTGATTTGCGATCAGGGCTAGGGATAAATGAGCAGTTCTTC CATSDLRSGLGINEQFF
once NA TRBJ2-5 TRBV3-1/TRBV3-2 TGTGCCAGCAGCCAAGGTAAAGGGTTTTCGCAAGAGACCCAGTACTTC CASSQGKGFSQETQYF
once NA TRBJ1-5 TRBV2 TGTGCCAGCAGTGACGGGGGCCTCGGTTCCCAGCCCCAGCATTTT CASSDGGLGSQPQHF
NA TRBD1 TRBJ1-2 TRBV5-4 TGTGCCAGCAGCCTGAGGGGTGGTGACAGGGGTAATGGCTACACCTTC CASSLRGGDRGNGYTF
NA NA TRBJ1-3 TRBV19 TGTGCCAGTAGTATAACAAGTTCTGGAAACACCATATATTTT CASSITSSGNTIYF
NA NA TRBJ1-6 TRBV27 TGTGCCAGCAGTTTGGACTTTTTTCGTTCTACAGGGAGTTCACCCCTCCACTTT CASSLDFFRSTGSSPLHF
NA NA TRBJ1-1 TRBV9 TGTGCCAGCAGCGTAGGGACCAGGAACACTGAAGCTTTCTTT CASSVGTRNTEAFF
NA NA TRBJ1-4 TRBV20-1 TGCAGTGCAGGGACCGGGGAAAAACTGTTTTTT CSAGTGEKLFF
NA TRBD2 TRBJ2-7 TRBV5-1 TGCGCCAGCAGCTTGGACCCTCCAGCGGGGGCCCACGAGCAGTACTTC CASSLDPPAGAHEQYF
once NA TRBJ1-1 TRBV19 TGTGCCACCCAGAGGAGGGCCGGCTCCGATGCTTTCTTT CATQRRAGSDAFF
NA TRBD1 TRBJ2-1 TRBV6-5 TGTGCCAGCAGTACCGACAGGGGGCGGGGAGGTGAGCAGTTCTTC CASSTDRGRGGEQFF
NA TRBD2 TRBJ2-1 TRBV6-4 TGTGCCAGCAGTGACTGGGGCGGGAGGTCCTACAATGAGCAGTTCTTC CASSDWGGRSYNEQFF
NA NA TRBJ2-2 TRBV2 TGTGCCAGCAGTGAAGGGCTCGTAGGGCCCGGGGAGCTGTTTTTT CASSEGLVGPGELFF
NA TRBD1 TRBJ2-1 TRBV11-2 TGTGCCAGCAGCTCGACAGGGGGCAGGGTCAGTGAGCAGTTCTTC CASSSTGGRVSEQFF
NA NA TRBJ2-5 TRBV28 TGTGCCAGCAGGCAGACAGGGCGGGAGGAGACCCAGTACTTC CASRQTGREETQYF
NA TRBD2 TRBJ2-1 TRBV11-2 TGTGCCAGCAGCCCGGGGACTAGCGGTGAGCAGTTCTTC CASSPGTSGEQFF
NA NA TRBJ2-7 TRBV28 TGTGCCAGCAGTTTAAAGCTCTGGGAGCAGTACTTC CASSLKLWEQYF
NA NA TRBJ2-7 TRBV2 TGTGCCAGCAGTGAGGGTAACCGCTACGAGCAGTACTTC CASSEGNRYEQYF
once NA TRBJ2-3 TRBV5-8 TGTGCCAGCAGCTTTCAGGGTAGCACAGATACGCAGTATTTT CASSFQGSTDTQYF
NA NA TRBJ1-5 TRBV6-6 TGTGCCAGCAGTTACTCGTGGGGGGAGGCTAATCAGCCCCAGCATTTT CASSYSWGEANQPQHF
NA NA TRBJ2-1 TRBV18 TGTGCCAGCTCACCAGCCCAACAGGGTGGCATGTGGAATGAGCAGTTCTTC CASSPAQQGGMWNEQFF
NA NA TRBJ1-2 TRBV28 TGTGCCAGCAGTTTAATGGGTCTTAAGGACTATGGCTACACCTTC CASSLMGLKDYGYTF